Below, 5 T cell receptor beta chains from the same sample are listed, as sequenced in a study. Each CDR3 protein is one row after TCRdb ran MiXCR on the 5' RACE reads. The sample includes about 62,000 distinct CDR3 sequences, roughly 30% of them seen just once. The sequencing input was tumor-infiltrating naive CD4+ T cells sorted from the breast tumor. Subset of the sample: naive CD4+ T cells, CD4+CD45RA+CD25-. These receptors all come from a female donor with breast cancer.

This clonotype was seen more than once but under ten times. The chain's CDR3 is CASRPGTSSPLHF. CDR3 nucleotide sequence: TGTGCCAGCAGGCCCGGGACCTCATCACCCCTCCACTTT. V usage is TRBV12-3 or TRBV12-4 and J usage is TRBJ1-6, with a tentative D call TRBD1 (5 bases). The CDR3 runs 13 residues. V was pared by 6 bases and J by 10 bases, with 13 bases between.

V gene TRBV4-1 combines with J gene TRBJ1-2, with D possibly TRBD1 on 6 matching bases. In germline, CDR1 is MGHRA, CDR2 YSYEKL. The CDR3 has 17 residues. V lost 0 bases and J 8 bases, leaving 22 bases between the germline ends. In nucleotides, the CDR3 is TGCGCCAGCAGCCAAGAAGGCGGAGGAGGTGGGGGCCTCGGCTACACCTTC. It translates to CASSQEGGGGGGLGYTF.

The chain links TRBV12-3 or TRBV12-4 to TRBJ1-2; D gene unclear. The CDR3 covers 11 residues. Trimming took 3 bases from V and 4 from J, leaving 3 bases between them. CDR3 nucleotides: TGTGCCAGCAGTTTTAGCTATGGCTACACCTTC. Translated: CASSFSYGYTF.

This rearrangement joins TRBV20-1 to TRBJ2-2; D might be TRBD1 or TRBD2, each matching 6 bases. CDR3 length: 14 residues. V lost 4 bases and J lost 3, with 12 bases in between. Germline V CDR1 and CDR2: DFQATT, SNEGSKA (reference sequence). The CDR3 DNA follows: TGCAGTGCTACTGGAGGGACACACACCGGGGAGCTGTTTTTT. Translated, it gives CSATGGTHTGELFF.

This clonotype has only a few counts. The CDR3 region has the DNA TGTGCCAGCAGACCCGGGACAGCGAACACCGGGGAGCTGTTTTTT. It is translated as CASRPGTANTGELFF. This rearrangement joins TRBV7-9 to TRBJ2-2; 7 bases line up with TRBD1. Germline trimming cut 6 bases from V and 0 bases from J; bases unmatched to any gene: 4. Germline CDR1 SEHNR, CDR2 FQNEAQ (reference sequence). The CDR3 length is 15 residues.